Ten or more counts support the clone carrying this T cell receptor (beta chain). What it recognizes is unknown. The CDR3 is 12 residues long. Trimming left V 8 bases short and J 2 bases short, with 10 bases between. Germline V CDR1 and CDR2: ENHRY, SYGVKD. This entry is derived from a study of Graves' ophthalmopathy and Graves' hyperthyroidism. Scientists amplified the TCR beta CDR3 regions from RNA transcripts. An opening RT-PCR round employed HTBI primers and preceded a second-round multiplex PCR. TCRdb used MiXCR to reprocess the multiplex PCR reads, holding one entry per CDR3 protein. The sample lists nearly 400,000 distinct CDR3 sequences, approximately 16% occurring once. Study-level findings and limits: Detected in blood as well were most expanded thyroid clonotypes with frequency above 0.001.

Patients were excluded if they had other autoimmune diseases or uncontrolled infections, and likewise if pregnancy or lactation applied. This clonotype originated in a woman between 18 and 29 years old with Graves' ophthalmopathy. V is TRBV10-3 and J is TRBJ2-7; D may match TRBD1 or TRBD2 (5 bases each). The sequencing input was peripheral blood. CDR3 protein: CAIGPGPYEQYF. Here the CDR3 DNA reads TGTGCCATCGGACCGGGACCCTACGAGCAGTACTTC.